This T cell receptor beta chain comes out of a study of blood T cell repertoires in COVID-19. Study-level information: Some COVID-19 samples were acute and others convalescent; all came from the United States, Italy and Spain.

The table lists this clone with a count of one. Authors' methods: Cell counts per sample came from amplifying reference gene primers. Data came from immunoSEQ multiplex PCR; TCRdb stores just in-frame clones and leaves some out. V and J calls and clone size are given by that table; D and trimming were obtained from the DNA. This sample has 100,000 or so clones, with about 76% found just once. V was cut by 7 bases and J by 0 bases, with 10 bases left in between. Germline CDR1 and CDR2: SNHLY and FYNNEI. The CDR3 is 13 amino acids. The chain joins TRBV2 to TRBJ2-7; a weak D match, TRBD1 (6 bases). Sequencing used peripheral blood. This clonotype was obtained from a human donor in a cohort sampled during active COVID-19. The CDR3 DNA sequence: TGTGCCAGCAAACAGGGCGACTCCTACGAGCAGTACTTC. This codes for CASKQGDSYEQYF.